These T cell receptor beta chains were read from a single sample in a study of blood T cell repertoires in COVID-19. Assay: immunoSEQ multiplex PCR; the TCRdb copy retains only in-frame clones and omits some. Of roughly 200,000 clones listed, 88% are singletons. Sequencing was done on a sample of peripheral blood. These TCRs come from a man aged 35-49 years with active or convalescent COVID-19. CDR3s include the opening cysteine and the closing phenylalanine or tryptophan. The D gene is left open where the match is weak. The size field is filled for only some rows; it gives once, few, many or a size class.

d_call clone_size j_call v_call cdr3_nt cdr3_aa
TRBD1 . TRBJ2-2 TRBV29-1 TGCAGCGTGGAGACAGGGGCCGAGGCTAAAAACACCGGGGAGCTGTTTTTT CSVETGAEAKNTGELFF
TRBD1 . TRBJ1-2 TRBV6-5 TGTGCCAGCAGTCCTACAGGGGACTATGGCTACACCTTC CASSPTGDYGYTF
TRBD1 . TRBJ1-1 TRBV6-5 TGTGCCAGCAGAACAGGGGGCAGTAGGACTGAAGCTTTCTTT CASRTGGSRTEAFF
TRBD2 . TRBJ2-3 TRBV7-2 TGTGCCAGCAGCTTAGTGGTGACTAGCGGGGGCCGGGGCACAGATACGCAGTATTTT CASSLVVTSGGRGTDTQYF
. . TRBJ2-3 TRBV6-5 TGTGCCAGCAGCCATAGCGGTTCCACAGATACGCAGTATTTT CASSHSGSTDTQYF
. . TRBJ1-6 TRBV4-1 TGCGCCAGCAGCCAAGAAAGAGTAAATTCACCCCTCCACTTT CASSQERVNSPLHF
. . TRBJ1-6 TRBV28 TGTGCCAGCAGCCAACGGGGGGTGAGGGGAACTCCGTATTCACCCCTCCACTTT CASSQRGVRGTPYSPLHF
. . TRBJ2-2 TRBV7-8 TGTGCCAGCAGCCCCAGGACTGGGGAGACCGGGGAGCTGTTTTTT CASSPRTGETGELFF
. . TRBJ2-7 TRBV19 TGTGCCAGTAGTACGACCAGCGAGCGACACGAGCAGTACTTC CASSTTSERHEQYF
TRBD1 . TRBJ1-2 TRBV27 TGTGCCAGCAGCCCATTAAAAAAGGGGGCTTACTATGGCTACACCTTC CASSPLKKGAYYGYTF
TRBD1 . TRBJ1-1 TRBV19 TGTGCCAGTAGTATCAACAGGGGGGACGAAGCTTTCTTT CASSINRGDEAFF
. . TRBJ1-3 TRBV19 TGTGCCAGCGACCCTGGAGGCTCTGGAAACACCATATATTTT CASDPGGSGNTIYF
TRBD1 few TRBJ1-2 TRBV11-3 TGTGCCAGCAGCGAGAAGACAGGGGGGCATTATGGCTACACCTTC CASSEKTGGHYGYTF
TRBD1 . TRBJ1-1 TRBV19 TGTGCCAGTAGATATGGACAGGCGAACACTGAAGCTTTCTTT CASRYGQANTEAFF
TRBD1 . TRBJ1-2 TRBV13 TGTGCCAGCAGCCCAGGAAGGGACAGGGAGGGCTATGGCTACACCTTC CASSPGRDREGYGYTF
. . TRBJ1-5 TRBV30 TGTGCCTGGAGTCCTGGGGGAGGGGGACAGCCCCAGCATTTT CAWSPGGGGQPQHF
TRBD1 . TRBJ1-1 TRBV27 TGTGCCAGCAGAACTACATCACGGGACAGACGAACTGAAGCTTTCTTT CASRTTSRDRRTEAFF
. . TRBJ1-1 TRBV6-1 TGTGCCAGCAGTGAAGCCGGAGGGACTGAAGCTTTCTTT CASSEAGGTEAFF
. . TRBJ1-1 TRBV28 TGTGCCAGCAGTTTACCAGGATGGGCCACTGAAGCTTTCTTT CASSLPGWATEAFF
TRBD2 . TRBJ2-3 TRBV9 TGTGCCAGCAGCTTACGGACTAGCGGGGGGGATACGCAGTATTTT CASSLRTSGGDTQYF
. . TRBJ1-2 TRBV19 TGTGCCAGTAGTAGTAGGGGGGGAGAGATAAACTATGGCTACACCTTC CASSSRGGEINYGYTF
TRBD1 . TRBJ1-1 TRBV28 TGTGCCAGCGTTAACAGGGGGATCACTGAAGCTTTCTTT CASVNRGITEAFF
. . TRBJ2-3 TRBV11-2 TGTGCCAGCAGCTCAAGACAGTTGACGGGCACAGATACGCAGTATTTT CASSSRQLTGTDTQYF
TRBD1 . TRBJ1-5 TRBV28 TGTGCCAGCATCAGGAGGGGAATTAGGACAGGGGCAAATCAGCCCCAGCATTTT CASIRRGIRTGANQPQHF
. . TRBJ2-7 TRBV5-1 TGCGCCAGCAGCTGGGCCCAGGGGACAACCTTCTACGAGCAGTACTTC CASSWAQGTTFYEQYF